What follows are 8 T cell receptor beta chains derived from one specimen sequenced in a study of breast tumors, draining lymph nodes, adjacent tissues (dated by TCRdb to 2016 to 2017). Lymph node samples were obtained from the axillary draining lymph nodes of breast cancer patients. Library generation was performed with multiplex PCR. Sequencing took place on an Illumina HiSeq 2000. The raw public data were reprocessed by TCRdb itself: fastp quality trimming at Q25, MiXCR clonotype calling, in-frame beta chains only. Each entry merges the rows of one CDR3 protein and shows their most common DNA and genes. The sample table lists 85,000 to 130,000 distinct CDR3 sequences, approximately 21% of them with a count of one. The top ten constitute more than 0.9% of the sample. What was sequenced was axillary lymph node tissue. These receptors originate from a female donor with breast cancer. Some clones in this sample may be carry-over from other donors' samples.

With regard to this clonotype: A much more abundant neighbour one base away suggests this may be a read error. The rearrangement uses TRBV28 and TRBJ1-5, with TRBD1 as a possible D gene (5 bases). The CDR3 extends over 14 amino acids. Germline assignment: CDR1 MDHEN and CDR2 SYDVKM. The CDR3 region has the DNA TGTGTCAGCAGTCCTCACAGGCCTAATCAGCCCCAGCATTTT. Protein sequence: CVSSPHRPNQPQHF.

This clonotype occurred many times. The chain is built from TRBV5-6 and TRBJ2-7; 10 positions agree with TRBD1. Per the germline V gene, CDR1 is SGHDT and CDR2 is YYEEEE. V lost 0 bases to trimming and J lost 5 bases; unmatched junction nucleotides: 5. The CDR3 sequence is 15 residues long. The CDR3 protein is CASSLGDRGTDEQYF. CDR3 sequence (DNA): TGTGCCAGCAGCTTGGGGGACAGGGGTACCGACGAGCAGTACTTC.

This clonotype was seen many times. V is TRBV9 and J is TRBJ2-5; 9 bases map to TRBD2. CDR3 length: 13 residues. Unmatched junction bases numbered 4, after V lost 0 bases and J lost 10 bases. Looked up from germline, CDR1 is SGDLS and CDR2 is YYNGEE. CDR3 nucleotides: TGTGCCAGCAGCGTAGTCGCGGGGGGGGACCAGTACTTC. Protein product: CASSVVAGGDQYF.

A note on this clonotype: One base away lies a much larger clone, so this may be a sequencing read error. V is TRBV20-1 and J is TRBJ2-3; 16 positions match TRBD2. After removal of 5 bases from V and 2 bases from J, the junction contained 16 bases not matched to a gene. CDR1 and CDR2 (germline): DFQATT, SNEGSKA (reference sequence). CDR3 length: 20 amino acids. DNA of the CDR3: TGCAGTGCTGGGACTAGCGGGAGGGCCGAGTGGTTAACGAACACAGATACGCAGTATTTT. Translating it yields CSAGTSGRAEWLTNTDTQYF.

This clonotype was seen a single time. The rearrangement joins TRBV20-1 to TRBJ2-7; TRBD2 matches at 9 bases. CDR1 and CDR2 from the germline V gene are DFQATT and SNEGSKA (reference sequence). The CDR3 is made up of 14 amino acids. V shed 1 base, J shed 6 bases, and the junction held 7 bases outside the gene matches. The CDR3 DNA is TGCAGTGCTAGAGTCGGTAGCGGGAGTATCGAGCAGTACTTC. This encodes CSARVGSGSIEQYF.

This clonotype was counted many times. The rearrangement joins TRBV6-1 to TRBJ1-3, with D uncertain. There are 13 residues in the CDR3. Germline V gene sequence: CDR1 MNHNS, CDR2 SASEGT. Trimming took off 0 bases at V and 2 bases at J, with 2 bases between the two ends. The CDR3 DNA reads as TGTGCCAGCAGTGAAGCAGCTGGAAACACCATATATTTT. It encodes CASSEAAGNTIYF.

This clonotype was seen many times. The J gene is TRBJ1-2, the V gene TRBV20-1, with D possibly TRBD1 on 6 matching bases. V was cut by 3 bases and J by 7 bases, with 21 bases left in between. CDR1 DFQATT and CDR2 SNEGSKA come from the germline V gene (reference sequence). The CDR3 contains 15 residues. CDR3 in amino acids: CSARGGQSENSGYTF. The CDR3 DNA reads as TGCAGTGCTAGGGGCGGACAGAGCGAAAATAGTGGCTACACCTTC.

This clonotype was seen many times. CDR3 protein: CASSREVYEQYF. CDR3 DNA sequence: TGTGCCAGCAGCAGGGAGGTCTACGAGCAGTACTTC. This chain connects TRBV11-1 to TRBJ2-7, with D possibly being TRBD2 (6 bases). V lost 5 bases and J lost 3, with 8 bases in between. Germline V gives CDR1 SGHAT, CDR2 FQDESV (reference sequence). This CDR3 spans 12 amino acids.